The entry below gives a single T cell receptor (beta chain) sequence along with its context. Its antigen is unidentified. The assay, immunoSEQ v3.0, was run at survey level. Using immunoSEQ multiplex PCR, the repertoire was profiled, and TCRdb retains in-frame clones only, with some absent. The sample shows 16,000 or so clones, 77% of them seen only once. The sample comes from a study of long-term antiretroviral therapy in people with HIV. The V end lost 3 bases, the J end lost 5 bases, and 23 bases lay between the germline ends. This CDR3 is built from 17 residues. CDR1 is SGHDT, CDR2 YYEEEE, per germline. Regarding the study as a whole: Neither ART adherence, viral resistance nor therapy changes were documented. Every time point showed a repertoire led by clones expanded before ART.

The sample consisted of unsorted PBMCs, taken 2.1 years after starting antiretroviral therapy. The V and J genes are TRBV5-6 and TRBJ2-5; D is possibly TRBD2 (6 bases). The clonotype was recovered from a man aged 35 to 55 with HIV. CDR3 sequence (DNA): TGTGCCAGCAGCTCGGGAGACAAAGGACCTCTCTGGGAGACCCAGTACTTC. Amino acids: CASSSGDKGPLWETQYF.